The rows below give T cell receptor beta chains drawn from one sample of a study of blood T cell repertoires in COVID-19. Sequenced by immunoSEQ multiplex PCR; TCRdb stores in-frame clones only, minus some. The sample carries about 220,000 clones, 84% recorded once. Input material: peripheral blood. Source of these receptors: a man between 25 and 39 years old with active or convalescent COVID-19. Both conserved end residues are part of each CDR3. The order of the fields is clone size, V gene, J gene, CDR3 protein. Not every row has a clone size; where given, it reads once, few, many or a size class.

clone size: .; V gene: TRBV30; J gene: TRBJ2-2; CDR3 protein: CAWRVGSTGELFF
clone size: .; V gene: TRBV4-3; J gene: TRBJ1-3; CDR3 protein: CASSQDYSGNTIYF
clone size: .; V gene: TRBV4-3; J gene: TRBJ2-7; CDR3 protein: CASSQALAGVSYEQYF
clone size: few; V gene: TRBV6-2/TRBV6-3; J gene: TRBJ1-2; CDR3 protein: CASSRPAGEYGYTF
clone size: once; V gene: TRBV19; J gene: TRBJ2-1; CDR3 protein: CASSPIVGSSYNEQFF
clone size: .; V gene: TRBV7-6; J gene: TRBJ2-2; CDR3 protein: CASSLGRANTGELFF
clone size: few; V gene: TRBV15; J gene: TRBJ2-1; CDR3 protein: CATSTTRGNEQFF
clone size: .; V gene: TRBV6-5; J gene: TRBJ1-2; CDR3 protein: CASTSGGGAVYGYTF
clone size: .; V gene: TRBV7-2; J gene: TRBJ2-7; CDR3 protein: CASSPLTGVGNEQYF
clone size: .; V gene: TRBV27; J gene: TRBJ1-4; CDR3 protein: CASSLSPGFEKLFF
clone size: .; V gene: TRBV24-1; J gene: TRBJ2-1; CDR3 protein: CATRRGLGNEQFF
clone size: .; V gene: TRBV6-5; J gene: TRBJ2-7; CDR3 protein: CASTPGPTEQYF